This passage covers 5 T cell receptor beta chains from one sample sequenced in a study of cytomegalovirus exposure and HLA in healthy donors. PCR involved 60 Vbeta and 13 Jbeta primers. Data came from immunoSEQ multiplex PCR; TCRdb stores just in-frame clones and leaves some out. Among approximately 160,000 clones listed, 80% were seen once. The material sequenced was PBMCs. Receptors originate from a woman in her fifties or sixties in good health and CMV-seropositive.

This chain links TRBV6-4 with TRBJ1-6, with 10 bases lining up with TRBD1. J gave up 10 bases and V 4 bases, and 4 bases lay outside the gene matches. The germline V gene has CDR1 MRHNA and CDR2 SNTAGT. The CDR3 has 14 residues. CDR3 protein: CASSVGTGESPLHF. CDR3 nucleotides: TGTGCCAGCAGTGTAGGGACAGGGGAATCACCCCTCCACTTT.

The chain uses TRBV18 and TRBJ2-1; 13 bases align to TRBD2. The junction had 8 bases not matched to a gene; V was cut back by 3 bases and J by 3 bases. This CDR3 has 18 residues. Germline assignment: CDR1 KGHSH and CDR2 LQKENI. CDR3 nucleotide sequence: TGTGCCAGCTCACCCCGGACTAGCGGGAGTAGGGTCTACAATGAGCAGTTCTTC. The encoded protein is CASSPRTSGSRVYNEQFF.

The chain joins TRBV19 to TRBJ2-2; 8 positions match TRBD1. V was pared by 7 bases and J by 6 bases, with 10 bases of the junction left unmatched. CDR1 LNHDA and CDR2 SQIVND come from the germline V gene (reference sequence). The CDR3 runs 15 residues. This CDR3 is CASTRDRRWPGELFF. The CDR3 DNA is TGTGCCAGTACTCGGGACAGGAGATGGCCCGGGGAGCTGTTTTTT.

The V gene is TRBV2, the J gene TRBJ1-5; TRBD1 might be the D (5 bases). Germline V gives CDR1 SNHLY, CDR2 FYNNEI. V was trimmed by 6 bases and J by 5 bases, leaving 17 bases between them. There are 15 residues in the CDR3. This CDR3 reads CASRPTIDSYQPQHF. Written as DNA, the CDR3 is TGTGCCAGCAGACCCACGATAGACAGTTATCAGCCCCAGCATTTT. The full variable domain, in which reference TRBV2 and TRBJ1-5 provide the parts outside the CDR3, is EPEVTQTPSHQVTQMGQEVILRCVPISNHLYFYWYRQILGQKVEFLVSFYNNEISEKSEIFDDQFSVERPDGSNFTLKIRSTKLEDSAMYFCASRPTIDSYQPQHFGDGTRLSIL.

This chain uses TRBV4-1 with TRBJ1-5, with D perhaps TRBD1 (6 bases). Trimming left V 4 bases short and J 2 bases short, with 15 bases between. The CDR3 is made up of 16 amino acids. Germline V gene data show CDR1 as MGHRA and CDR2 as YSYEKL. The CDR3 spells CASSPKQGVGNQPQHF. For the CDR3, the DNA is TGCGCCAGCAGCCCGAAACAGGGAGTGGGCAATCAGCCCCAGCATTTT.